This passage covers 31 T cell receptor beta chains from one sample sequenced in a study of T cell clonality in common variable immunodeficiency. Assay: immunoSEQ multiplex PCR; the TCRdb copy retains only in-frame clones and omits some. The data show around 32,000 clones, with none appearing a single time. Sequencing was done on a sample of peripheral blood mononuclear cells. The receptor set was obtained from a person aged 18-69 years in good health.

At least ten counts were recorded for this clone. The read is 3 residues too short to cover the CDR3 end, so that end is filled in from the germline J gene. The chain carries TRBV5-1 and TRBJ2-7, with 9 bases aligning to TRBD1. The CDR3 is 14 residues long. CDR1 is SGHRS, CDR2 YFSETQ, per germline. Trimming took 2 bases from V and 2 from J; bases not matched to a gene: 2. The sequenced CDR3 bases are TGCGCCAGCAGCTTCCGGACAGGGGCCTACGAG. Its translation is CASSFRTGAYE. The CDR3 in full is CASSFRTGAYEQYF.

This clone has at least ten counts. Read sequence stops 3 residues before the CDR3 end, and the germline J gene provides the missing end. The chain carries TRBV29-1 and TRBJ2-1, with TRBD2 matching 11 bases. Germline lookup yields CDR1 SQVTM and CDR2 ANQGSEA. There are 14 residues in the CDR3. V shed 6 bases and J 3 bases; nucleotides not matched to a gene: 4. CDR3 DNA, as far as it was read: TGCAGCGTACTAACTAGCGGGGGCTACAATGAG. This codes for CSVLTSGGYNE. The complete CDR3 reads CSVLTSGGYNEQFF.

In its sample, this clone was seen a few times. The read terminates 3 residues before the CDR3 end, so the remaining end is supplied by the germline J gene. The chain joins TRBV6-1 to TRBJ1-2; the D gene is possibly TRBD1 (6 bases). The CDR3 runs 14 residues. Germline V gene data show CDR1 as MNHNS and CDR2 as SASEGT. CDR3 DNA, as far as it was read: TGTGCCAGCAGTGAAGCGGACAGCTCCTACGAC. This encodes CASSEADSSYD. The full CDR3 sequence reads CASSEADSSYDYTF.

This clone was detected ten times or more. The CDR3 loop is CASSKISGTAREPQHF. Partial CDR3 DNA: TGTGCCAGCAGTAAAATCTCCGGGACAGCCAGGGAGCCC. The rearrangement joins TRBV28 to TRBJ1-5, with 7 bases aligning to TRBD1. The read is 3 residues too short to cover the CDR3 end, so that end is filled in from the germline J gene. The CDR3 covers 16 residues. With V trimmed by 5 bases and J by 8 bases, 15 bases remained unmatched. CDR1 is MDHEN, CDR2 SYDVKM, per germline.

This clone was observed at least ten times. With the read ending 3 residues before the CDR3 end, the germline J gene is used to fill in that end. The chain recombines TRBV2 with TRBJ2-2; 7 bases line up with TRBD1. V shed 4 bases and J 5 bases; nucleotides not matched to a gene: 10. CDR3 size: 16 residues. Per the germline V gene, CDR1 is SNHLY and CDR2 is FYNNEI. CDR3 DNA (partial): TGTGCCAGCAGTGCCCGGGACAGCCTAATAACCGGGGAG. Protein product: CASSARDSLITGE. In full, the CDR3 is CASSARDSLITGELFF. The full variable domain, its missing parts supplied by reference TRBV2 and TRBJ2-2, is EPEVTQTPSHQVTQMGQEVILRCVPISNHLYFYWYRQILGQKVEFLVSFYNNEISEKSEIFDDQFSVERPDGSNFTLKIRSTKLEDSAMYFCASSARDSLITGELFFGEGSRLTVL.

The sample holds many counts of this clone. The CDR3 extends 3 residues past the end of the read, so its final part is completed from the germline J gene. The chain is built from TRBV12-5 and TRBJ1-2; D possibly corresponds to TRBD1 (6 bases). The CDR3 consists of 14 residues. Trimming removed 6 bases at V and 0 bases at J, with 11 bases between. Germline V gene lookup returns CDR1 LGHNT and CDR2 FRNRAP. The CDR3 bases that were read are TGTGCTAGTGGATGGGGGACATCTAACTATGGC. It codes for CASGWGTSNYG. The full CDR3 protein is CASGWGTSNYGYTF.

This clone was observed many times. The CDR3 goes on 3 residues after the read ends, and that part is filled in from the germline J gene. This rearrangement joins TRBV7-9 to TRBJ2-2; possible D gene TRBD1, 6 bases. The CDR3 has 14 residues. CDR1 is SEHNR and CDR2 is FQNEAQ in the germline V gene (reference sequence). Trimming left V 5 bases short and J 4 bases short, with 11 bases between. The chain's CDR3 is CASSPTGFTGELFF. CDR3 DNA, as far as it was read: TGTGCCAGCAGCCCCACAGGGTTCACCGGGGAG. Filled out from reference TRBV7-9 and TRBJ2-2, the complete variable domain reads DTGVSQNPRHKITKRGQNVTFRCDPISEHNRLYWYRQTLGQGPEFLTYFQNEAQLEKSRLLSDRFSAERPKGSFSTLEIQRTEQGDSAMYLCASSPTGFTGELFFGEGSRLTVL.

This clone occurred many times. Sequencing ends 3 residues short of the CDR3 end; the germline J gene provides the rest. The chain couples TRBV5-1 to TRBJ2-3, with 13 nucleotides matching TRBD2. J lost 1 base, V lost 4 bases, and 3 bases had no gene match. CDR1 and CDR2 (germline): SGHRS, YFSETQ. There are 16 residues in the CDR3. CDR3 DNA, as far as it was read: TGCGCCAGCAGCCAAGGACTAGCGGGAGGCACAGATACG. This sequence encodes CASSQGLAGGTDT. The CDR3, in full, reads CASSQGLAGGTDTQYF.

This clone has ten or more counts. The DNA ends 3 residues before the CDR3 does, and the rest of the CDR3 is filled in from the germline J gene. This chain links TRBV30 with TRBJ1-1; possible D gene TRBD1, 6 bases. The V end was cut by 0 bases, the J end by 1 base, with 6 bases between. Germline values: CDR1 GTSNPN, CDR2 SVGIG (reference sequence). The CDR3 consists of 13 residues. CDR3 bases read: TGTGCCTGGAGTGTAGGGGGGAACACTGAA. This gives the protein CAWSVGGNTE. The complete CDR3 sequence is CAWSVGGNTEAFF.

Many counts were recorded for this clone. The CDR3 end is not reached by the read, which stops 3 residues before it; the germline J gene fills it in. This rearrangement joins TRBV29-1 to TRBJ2-7, with D perhaps matching TRBD1 (6 bases). Germline loops: CDR1 SQVTM, CDR2 ANQGSEA. CDR3 length: 12 residues. V lost 3 bases and J 2 bases, leaving 8 bases between the germline ends. CDR3 DNA, as far as it was read: TGCAGCGTTGACAGGGGCGCCTACGAG. This encodes CSVDRGAYE. The entire CDR3 protein is CSVDRGAYEQYF.

This clone was picked up many times. The CDR3 end lies 3 residues beyond the end of the read and is filled in from the germline J gene. The gene calls are TRBV19 and TRBJ2-5, with 14 bases aligning to TRBD2. The CDR3 has 16 amino acids. V was clipped by 5 bases and J by 3 bases; unmatched bases: 5. The germline V gene has CDR1 LNHDA and CDR2 SQIVND (reference sequence). The sequenced CDR3 bases are TGTGCCAGTAGTTTCGGGGGACTAGCGGGGGAAGAGACC. It codes for CASSFGGLAGEET. The whole CDR3 protein is CASSFGGLAGEETQYF.

This clone was found many times. The CDR3 end lies 3 residues beyond the end of the read and is filled in from the germline J gene. The chain has TRBV5-1 and TRBJ2-3, with 8 nucleotides matching TRBD2. Germline CDR1 is SGHRS and CDR2 is YFSETQ. V was clipped by 4 bases and J by 4 bases; unmatched bases: 11. The CDR3 sequence is 16 residues long. CDR3 amino acids: CASSEPGLGLSDTQYF. The part of the CDR3 DNA that was read is TGCGCCAGCAGCGAACCGGGACTAGGACTCTCAGATACG.

This clone was counted many times. The read comes to an end 3 residues before the CDR3 does, leaving the germline J gene to fill in the end. The chain links TRBV30 to TRBJ2-3; TRBD2 matches at 9 bases. V dropped 7 bases and J dropped 3; count of bases not matched to a gene: 14. There are 16 residues in the CDR3. Germline CDR1 is GTSNPN and CDR2 is SVGIG (reference sequence). The part of the CDR3 DNA that was read is TGTGCCTTCATTCCCTCCGCGGGGGGGAGGACAGATACG. Protein product: CAFIPSAGGRTDT. The whole CDR3 sequence is CAFIPSAGGRTDTQYF.

This clone is labeled large. Sequencing ends 3 residues short of the CDR3 end; the germline J gene provides the rest. The gene calls are TRBV30 and TRBJ2-3; TRBD2 is a possible D gene (6 bases). Germline assignment: CDR1 GTSNPN and CDR2 SVGIG (reference sequence). With 7 bases removed from V and 4 bases from J, the gap between germline ends came to 18 bases. CDR3 size: 14 residues. The CDR3 here is CALSGLIRADTQYF. The sequenced CDR3 bases are TGTGCCTTAAGCGGGCTAATCCGCGCAGATACG.

Concerning this clone itself: The CDR3 end falls 3 residues outside the read, so it is completed with the germline J gene. The chain uses TRBV11-2 and TRBJ1-6; 9 nucleotides line up with TRBD1. The CDR3 extends over 14 amino acids. Trimming took 4 bases from V and 7 from J; bases not matched to a gene: 2. CDR1 is SGHAT and CDR2 is FQNNGV in the germline V gene. The sequenced part of the CDR3 DNA is TGTGCCAGCAGCTCACAGGGGGCGAATTCACCC. Its translation is CASSSQGANSP. The CDR3 as a whole reads CASSSQGANSPLHF. The variable domain in full, completed from reference TRBV11-2 and TRBJ1-6, reads EAGVAQSPRYKIIEKRQSVAFWCNPISGHATLYWYQQILGQGPKLLIQFQNNGVVDDSQLPKDRFSAERLKGVDSTLKIQPAKLEDSAVYLCASSSQGANSPLHFGNGTRLTVT.

At least ten counts were recorded for this clone. The sequenced fragment ends 3 residues before the CDR3 boundary, so the rest is inferred from the germline J gene. This chain uses TRBV10-3 with TRBJ2-7; 11 bases line up with TRBD2. Germline V lookup: CDR1 ENHRY, CDR2 SYGVKD. V lost 6 bases, J lost 5 bases, and 9 bases stayed unmatched. The CDR3 is 15 residues long. Partial CDR3 DNA: TGTGCCATCAGAGACCCACTAGCGGGAGAGAACGAG. Its protein is CAIRDPLAGENE. The full CDR3 is CAIRDPLAGENEQYF.

Regarding this clone: The read is 3 residues too short to cover the CDR3 end, so that end is filled in from the germline J gene. The chain links TRBV7-9 to TRBJ1-1; D is possibly TRBD1 (5 bases). The CDR3 runs 15 residues. The germline V gene has CDR1 SEHNR and CDR2 FQNEAQ (reference sequence). The covered CDR3 bases are TGTGCCAGCAGCTCATCCGGGACTAGCGGCTACGAG. The encoded protein is CASSSSGTSGYE. In full, the CDR3 is CASSSSGTSGYEAFF.

This clone was picked up a small number of times. The CDR3 end is not reached by the read, which stops 3 residues before it; the germline J gene fills it in. V gene TRBV6-1 combines with J gene TRBJ1-2; TRBD1 might be the D (6 bases). The germline V gene encodes CDR1 MNHNS and CDR2 SASEGT. This CDR3 has 16 residues. Incomplete CDR3 DNA: TGTGCCAGCAGTGAAGGGGGGGGCGGGAGCACAGATACC. It translates to CASSEGGGGSTDT. In full, the CDR3 is CASSEGGGGSTDTYTF.

In its sample, this clone was seen a few times. A far larger clone is only one base removed, so a read error is likely. The read gets to within 3 residues of the CDR3 end, and the germline J gene fills in the rest. The chain employs TRBV6-1 and TRBJ1-1, with a possible D match to TRBD1 (5 bases). Germline V gene data show CDR1 as MNHNS and CDR2 as SASEGT. The CDR3 runs to 14 residues. The ends were cut back, 2 bases at V and 0 bases at J, with 7 bases in the middle. CDR3 sequence: CASSEIQVNTEAFF. The covered CDR3 bases are TGTGCCAGCAGTGAAATACAGGTGAACACTGAA.

At least ten counts were recorded for this clone. The CDR3 goes on 3 residues after the read ends, and that part is filled in from the germline J gene. The chain couples TRBV5-1 to TRBJ1-4; D is uncertain. Germline assignment: CDR1 SGHRS and CDR2 YFSETQ. The V end was cut by 0 bases, the J end by 4 bases, with 7 bases between. The CDR3 extends over 14 amino acids. CDR3 sequence: CASSLDFFNEKLFF. CDR3 DNA, as far as it was read: TGCGCCAGCAGCTTGGACTTCTTTAATGAAAAA.

This clone showed up many times. The CDR3 is cut off 3 residues early in the read; its end comes from the germline J gene. V is TRBV19 and J is TRBJ2-1, with D perhaps matching TRBD1 or TRBD2 (6 bases each). Trimming took off 8 bases at V and 4 bases at J, with 15 bases between the two ends. Per the germline V gene, CDR1 is LNHDA and CDR2 is SQIVND (reference sequence). The CDR3 runs 14 residues. CDR3 DNA (partial): TGTGCCAGTTCTTACGGCGGGACATACAATGAG. Protein sequence: CASSYGGTYNE. The full CDR3 protein is CASSYGGTYNEQFF.

This clone was seen ten or more times. The read falls 3 residues short of the CDR3 end, and the missing part is taken from the germline J gene. The chain recombines TRBV7-3 with TRBJ1-3; 10 nucleotides align to TRBD1. CDR1 is SGHTA and CDR2 is FQGTGA in the germline V gene. The V segment lost 1 base and the J segment 5 bases; nucleotides outside the gene matches: 14. The CDR3 is made up of 19 amino acids. The CDR3 DNA, read in part, is TGTGCCAGCAGCTTAAGCCGGGGACAGGGGAAAAGGGAACGAAACACC. This codes for CASSLSRGQGKRERNT. The whole CDR3 sequence is CASSLSRGQGKRERNTIYF.

Only a few counts were recorded for this clone. The CDR3 is cut off 3 residues early in the read; its end comes from the germline J gene. This chain joins TRBV6-2 or TRBV6-3 and TRBJ1-3; weak D call: TRBD1 (6 bases). CDR1 MNHEY and CDR2 SVGEGT come from the germline V gene. The CDR3 length is 11 residues. Trimming took off 8 bases at V and 8 bases at J, with 10 bases between the two ends. This CDR3 is CASGGGDTIYF. The covered CDR3 bases are TGTGCCAGCGGAGGGGGGGACACC.

This clone was found many times. The CDR3 goes on 3 residues after the read ends, and that part is filled in from the germline J gene. V and J are TRBV20-1 and TRBJ1-1; D may be TRBD1 (5 bases). Trimming removed 2 bases at V and 5 bases at J, with 18 bases between. Germline V gene data show CDR1 as DFQATT and CDR2 as SNEGSKA (reference sequence). The CDR3 has 15 residues. The sequenced CDR3 bases are TGCAGTGCTAGACTTCCGGGGCTCAGCGGGACTGAA. Protein sequence: CSARLPGLSGTE. The CDR3, in full, reads CSARLPGLSGTEAFF.

This clone was found many times. The CDR3 is cut off 3 residues early in the read; its end comes from the germline J gene. The J gene is TRBJ2-5, the V gene TRBV30; D is ambiguous. V was trimmed by 2 bases and J by 2 bases, leaving 9 bases between them. CDR1 and CDR2 (germline): GTSNPN, SVGIG (reference sequence). CDR3 length: 13 amino acids. CDR3: CAWSMADQETQYF. The sequenced CDR3 bases are TGTGCCTGGAGTATGGCGGATCAAGAGACC.

This clone occurred many times. The read gets to within 3 residues of the CDR3 end, and the germline J gene fills in the rest. The rearrangement links TRBV12-3 or TRBV12-4 to TRBJ2-1, with D perhaps TRBD2 (5 bases). Trimming shortened V by 8 bases and J by 5 bases, and 19 bases separated the two germline ends. The CDR3 spans 15 residues. CDR3 bases read: TGTGCCAGCCTCCGGGTTGGGAATAGCGACAATGAG. This gives the protein CASLRVGNSDNE. The CDR3 as a whole reads CASLRVGNSDNEQFF.

Ten or more counts support this clone. Sequencing ends 3 residues short of the CDR3 end; the germline J gene provides the rest. This chain connects TRBV20-1 to TRBJ2-5, with D maybe TRBD2 (6 bases). Trimming left V 0 bases short and J 1 base short, with 12 bases between. CDR1 and CDR2 from the germline V gene are DFQATT and SNEGSKA (reference sequence). This CDR3 region has 15 residues. The part of the CDR3 DNA that was read is TGCAGTGCTAGAGATTTTGGGGGACTCCAAGAGACC. It translates to CSARDFGGLQET. The CDR3 as a whole reads CSARDFGGLQETQYF.

Concerning this clone: One junction end does not reproduce the germline sequence, and a read error may be involved. The read finishes 3 residues shy of the CDR3 end, and the germline J gene is used to complete it. Other DNA sequences from this sample encode an identical CDR3 as well. This chain links TRBV18 with TRBJ1-3; 7 nucleotides match TRBD1. CDR1 KGHSH and CDR2 LQKENI come from the germline V gene. CDR3 length: 14 residues. Partial CDR3 DNA: TGTGCCAGCTCACCACCTCCAGGGGGAAACACA. The encoded protein is CASSPPPGGNT. In full, the CDR3 reads CASSPPPGGNTIYF.

A note on this clone: The missing CDR3 end, 3 residues past where the read stops, is filled in from the germline J gene. The sample carries other DNA sequences with the same CDR3. The chain has TRBV19 and TRBJ1-2, with a weak D call TRBD1 (5 bases). The germline V gene has CDR1 LNHDA and CDR2 SQIVND (reference sequence). This CDR3 comprises 12 residues. The CDR3 sequence is CASSTPTEGYTF. The DNA read from the CDR3 is TGTGCCAGTAGTACCCCGACAGAGGGA.

This clone was counted a few times. Incomplete CDR3 DNA: TGTGCCAGCAGTCCGACAGGGAACTATGGC. The encoded protein is CASSPTGNYG. The complete CDR3 protein is CASSPTGNYGYTF. The chain joins TRBV2 to TRBJ1-2; 7 nucleotides agree with TRBD1. The read finishes 3 residues shy of the CDR3 end, and the germline J gene is used to complete it. The V gene end was trimmed by 5 bases and the J gene end by 2 bases; junction bases not matched to a gene: 2. CDR1 and CDR2 from the germline V gene are SNHLY and FYNNEI. This CDR3 comprises 13 residues.

Details on this clone: The junction does not match germline at one end; this may be a read error. The read falls 3 residues short of the CDR3 end, and the missing part is taken from the germline J gene. V gene TRBV6-1 combines with J gene TRBJ1-1, with 8 bases fitting TRBD1. This CDR3 contains 13 residues. Germline CDR1 MNHNS, CDR2 SASEGT. The CDR3 protein is CVSSGQGIPEAFF. The sequenced part of the CDR3 DNA is TGTGTCAGCAGTGGACAGGGAATTCCTGAA.